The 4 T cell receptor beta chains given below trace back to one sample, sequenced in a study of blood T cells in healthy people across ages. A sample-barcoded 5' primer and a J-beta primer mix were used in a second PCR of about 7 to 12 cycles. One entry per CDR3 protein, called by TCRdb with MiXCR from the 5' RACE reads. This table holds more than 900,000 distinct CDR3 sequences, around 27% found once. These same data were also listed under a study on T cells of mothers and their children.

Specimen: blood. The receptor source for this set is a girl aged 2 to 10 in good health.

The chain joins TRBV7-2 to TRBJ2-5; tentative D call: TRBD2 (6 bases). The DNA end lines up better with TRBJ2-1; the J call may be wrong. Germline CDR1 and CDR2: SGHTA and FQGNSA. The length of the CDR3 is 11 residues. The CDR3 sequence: CASSSSVLQFF. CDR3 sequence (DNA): TGTGCCAGCAGTTCTAGCGTATTGCAGTTCTTC.

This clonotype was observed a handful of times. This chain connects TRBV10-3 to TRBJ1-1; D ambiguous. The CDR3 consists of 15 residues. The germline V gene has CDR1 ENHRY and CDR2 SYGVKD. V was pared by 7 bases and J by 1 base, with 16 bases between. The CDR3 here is CAIKSSVLTNTEAFF. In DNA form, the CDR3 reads TGTGCCATCAAATCCAGCGTCCTAACGAACACTGAAGCTTTCTTT.

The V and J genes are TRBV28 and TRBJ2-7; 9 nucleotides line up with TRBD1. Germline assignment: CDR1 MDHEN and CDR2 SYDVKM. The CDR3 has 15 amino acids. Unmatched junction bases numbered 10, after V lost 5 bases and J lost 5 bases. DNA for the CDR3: TGTGCCAGCAGTAATCCGGGACAGGGAATCCACGAGCAGTACTTC. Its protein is CASSNPGQGIHEQYF.

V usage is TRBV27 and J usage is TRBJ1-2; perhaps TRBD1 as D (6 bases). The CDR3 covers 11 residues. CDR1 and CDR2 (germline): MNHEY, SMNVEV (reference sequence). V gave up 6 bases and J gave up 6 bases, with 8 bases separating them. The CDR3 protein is CASRQGDGYTF. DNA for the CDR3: TGTGCCAGCAGACAGGGAGATGGCTACACCTTC.